Below, one T cell receptor beta chain is given with its context. This table comes from immunoSEQ multiplex PCR, and its TCRdb copy is limited to in-frame clones, with some not included. The sample carries some 59,000 clones, 85% to 95% recorded once. This record comes from a study of blood T cell repertoires in COVID-19. The CDR3 covers 13 residues. Per the germline V gene, CDR1 is SGDLS and CDR2 is YYNGEE. Trimming removed 0 bases from V and 5 bases from J, with 6 bases in between. The TCR comes from a man in his forties or fifties with acute or convalescent COVID-19. The sequenced sample was peripheral blood. The gene calls are TRBV9 and TRBJ2-1; D unresolved. CDR3 protein: CASSVASNNEQFF. The CDR3 DNA sequence: TGTGCCAGCAGCGTAGCTTCTAACAATGAGCAGTTCTTC.